Each of the 8 T cell receptor beta chains below was sequenced from the same sample in a study of vaccination and CD4 T cells after COVID-19. Oncomine TCR Beta short-read sequencing was applied to DNA from cultured CD4+ T cells. One entry per CDR3 protein, called by TCRdb with MiXCR from the PCR reads. The table lists approximately 23,000 distinct CDR3 sequences, 40% to 55% of them singletons. The antigens of these receptors remain unknown. The treatment here: approximately 11-day PBMC culture with coronavirus spike peptide pools or control peptides (ViraFEST assay). Here the sequenced sample was CD4+ T cells from blood, cultured in vitro, taken before SARS-CoV-2 vaccination. Source of these receptors: a human donor who received a COVID-19 vaccine.

This clonotype was counted between two and nine times. This chain links TRBV7-2 with TRBJ1-2, with D possibly matching TRBD1 (5 bases). Between the trimmed V and J ends, which lost 0 bases and 4 bases, there was a span of 12 bases. CDR3 length: 15 residues. Germline V gene lookup returns CDR1 SGHTA and CDR2 FQGNSA. CDR3 in DNA: TGTGCCAGCAGCTTAGCCCCAGGGAATACCTATGGCTACACCTTC. It translates to CASSLAPGNTYGYTF.

The chain has TRBV20-1 and TRBJ2-7; D might be TRBD1 (5 bases). V was shortened by 6 bases and J by 2 bases, with 11 bases between the two germline ends. This CDR3 contains 12 residues. From germline, CDR1 is DFQATT and CDR2 SNEGSKA (reference sequence). The CDR3 is CSARGQTYEQYF. The DNA of the CDR3 is TGCAGTGCCCGCGGACAAACCTACGAGCAGTACTTC.

The J gene is TRBJ1-3, the V gene TRBV6-1; TRBD1 matches 9 bases. Germline values: CDR1 MNHNS, CDR2 SASEGT. V was pared by 4 bases and J by 4 bases, with 8 bases of the junction left unmatched. The CDR3 has 16 amino acids. The CDR3 reads CASSVDRGLKGNTIYF. CDR3 nucleotides: TGTGCCAGCAGTGTCGACAGGGGGTTAAAAGGAAACACCATATATTTT.

The V and J genes are TRBV7-2 and TRBJ2-7, with TRBD2 matching 14 bases. Germline CDR1 is SGHTA and CDR2 is FQGNSA. This CDR3 spans 17 amino acids. With 5 bases clipped from V and 3 bases from J, the junction kept 9 bases outside the gene matches. The CDR3 sequence is CASSRTSGGPRIYEQYF. The CDR3 bases are TGTGCCAGCAGCCGGACTAGCGGGGGGCCGCGTATCTACGAGCAGTACTTC.

This chain links TRBV24-1 with TRBJ1-2, with a weak D call TRBD1 (6 bases). The CDR3 runs 15 residues. Looked up from germline, CDR1 is KGHDR and CDR2 is SFDVKD. Trimming removed 4 bases from V and 2 bases from J, with 13 bases in between. The CDR3 bases are TGTGCCACCAGTGACCCCCGAGGGGGGAACTATGGCTACACCTTC. It specifies CATSDPRGGNYGYTF.

Only a few counts were recorded for this clonotype. In nucleotides, the CDR3 is TGTGCCAGCAGTGTAACAGGGAACACTGAAGCTTTCTTT. This sequence encodes CASSVTGNTEAFF. The gene calls are TRBV2 and TRBJ1-1; D may be TRBD1 (5 bases). CDR3 length: 13 amino acids. CDR1 and CDR2 from the germline V gene are SNHLY and FYNNEI. The ends were cut back, 4 bases at V and 1 base at J, with 7 bases in the middle.

This chain links TRBV30 with TRBJ2-2; 8 bases are a match to TRBD1. The CDR3 runs to 16 residues. Per germline, CDR1 GTSNPN and CDR2 SVGIG (reference sequence). The trim removed 5 bases at V and 3 bases at J, leaving 11 bases unmatched. DNA of the CDR3: TGTGCCTGGTCTCACAGGGGGTTTATGGACACCGGGGAGCTGTTTTTT. Its translation is CAWSHRGFMDTGELFF.

V usage is TRBV14 and J usage is TRBJ2-5; the D gene is possibly TRBD2 (5 bases). Trimming removed 4 bases at V and 5 bases at J, with 17 bases between. The CDR3 spans 15 residues. Germline assignment: CDR1 SGHDN and CDR2 FVKESK. CDR3 in amino acids: CASSPRTPLGETQYF. The CDR3 region has the DNA TGTGCCAGCAGCCCCCGGACTCCTCTCGGGGAGACCCAGTACTTC.